Described below is a single TCR beta chain sequence and its context. Patients got ipilimumab 1 mg/kg beginning 14 to 28 days post-transplant. Patients got 3 mg/kg IV nivolumab weeks 1, 4, 7, 10, then biweekly through week 26. Clones were read by immunoSEQ multiplex PCR, and TCRdb kept only the in-frame ones, dropping some. The sample records fewer than 95,000 clones, around 80% being singletons. Germline CDR1 is KGHSH and CDR2 is LQKENI. This CDR3 region has 12 residues. The V gene lost 3 bases and the J gene lost 16 bases, with 16 bases spanning the gap. This specimen comes from a study of ipilimumab plus nivolumab after autologous stem cell transplantation.

The sequences come from PBMCs, collected in a trial of ipilimumab plus nivolumab as post-transplant consolidation. The rearrangement links TRBV18 to TRBJ1-3, with a weak D call TRBD1 (5 bases). The receptor's source is a male donor with diffuse large B-cell lymphoma. CDR3 DNA: TGTGCCAGCTCACCGACAGATCTCGGGGGTTATTTT. Translation: CASSPTDLGGYF. Variable domain in full (rest from reference TRBV18 and TRBJ1-3): NAGVMQNPRHLVRRRGQEARLRCSPMKGHSHVYWYRQLPEEGLKFMVYLQKENIIDESGMPKERFSAEFPKEGPSILRIQQVVRGDSAAYFCASSPTDLGGYFGEGSWLTVV.